The rows below give T cell receptor beta chains drawn from one sample of a study of OX40 agonist ivuxolimab in advanced cancers. Sequenced by immunoSEQ multiplex PCR; TCRdb stores in-frame clones only, minus some. The sample lists 70,000 or so clones, less than 85% occurring once. The sequences come from CD4+ or CD8+ T cells sorted from blood, collected in a trial of the OX40 agonist ivuxolimab. These receptors originate from an adult with an advanced solid tumor such as melanoma, head and neck, liver or kidney cancer. The CDR3 runs from the conserved cysteine through the conserved F or W. D genes are given only for firm matches. The size entry is marked missing in some rows and otherwise reads once, few, many or a size class.

v_call: TRBV5-8; d_call: .; j_call: TRBJ2-3; clone_size: once; cdr3_nt: TGTGCCAGCAGCCGGCAAATACAGGGAACAGATACGCAGTATTTT; cdr3_aa: CASSRQIQGTDTQYF
v_call: TRBV6-6; d_call: .; j_call: TRBJ2-7; clone_size: .; cdr3_nt: TGTGCCAGCAGTTACGAGGGCAGGAACGAGCAGTACTTC; cdr3_aa: CASSYEGRNEQYF
v_call: TRBV10-3; d_call: .; j_call: TRBJ2-7; clone_size: .; cdr3_nt: TGTGCCATCAGTGAGTCGTTGGCCGAGCAGTACTTC; cdr3_aa: CAISESLAEQYF
v_call: TRBV7-2; d_call: .; j_call: TRBJ1-3; clone_size: .; cdr3_nt: TGTGCCAGCAGCATAAACCCGACAGGCTCTGGAAACACCATATATTTT; cdr3_aa: CASSINPTGSGNTIYF
v_call: TRBV30; d_call: .; j_call: TRBJ1-1; clone_size: .; cdr3_nt: TGTGCCTGGACCACGGGGGGGCACACTGAAGCTTTCTTT; cdr3_aa: CAWTTGGHTEAFF
v_call: TRBV5-1; d_call: .; j_call: TRBJ1-1; clone_size: few; cdr3_nt: TGCGCCAGCAGACCAACAGGTGGAACTGAAGCTTTCTTT; cdr3_aa: CASRPTGGTEAFF
v_call: TRBV28; d_call: TRBD1; j_call: TRBJ1-1; clone_size: few; cdr3_nt: TGTGCCAGCAGCCCAGGGGGCGATGTCACTGAAGCTTTCTTT; cdr3_aa: CASSPGGDVTEAFF
v_call: TRBV30; d_call: TRBD1; j_call: TRBJ2-7; clone_size: .; cdr3_nt: TGTGCCTGGAGTCCCGTAGGGGACAGGGCCCACGAGCAGTACTTC; cdr3_aa: CAWSPVGDRAHEQYF
v_call: TRBV4-2; d_call: .; j_call: TRBJ2-1; clone_size: .; cdr3_nt: TGTGCCAGCAGCATACAGGGTGAATGGTTGAATGAGCAGTTCTTC; cdr3_aa: CASSIQGEWLNEQFF
v_call: TRBV5-6; d_call: .; j_call: TRBJ1-4; clone_size: .; cdr3_nt: TGTGCCAGCAGCTTGTTACAGGGCACTAATGAAAAACTGTTTTTT; cdr3_aa: CASSLLQGTNEKLFF
v_call: TRBV28; d_call: .; j_call: TRBJ1-5; clone_size: .; cdr3_nt: TGTGCCAGCAGTCGTCCGATCAGCAATCAGCCCCAGCATTTT; cdr3_aa: CASSRPISNQPQHF
v_call: TRBV7-3; d_call: .; j_call: TRBJ2-2; clone_size: .; cdr3_nt: TGTGCCAGCAGTCCTGGTAGTAGCTCGAACACCGGGGAGCTGTTTTTT; cdr3_aa: CASSPGSSSNTGELFF
v_call: TRBV11-2; d_call: TRBD1; j_call: TRBJ1-1; clone_size: .; cdr3_nt: TGTGCCAGCAGCCCCGACAGGGGTCGCGGCACTGAAGCTTTCTTT; cdr3_aa: CASSPDRGRGTEAFF
v_call: TRBV6-5; d_call: .; j_call: TRBJ2-2; clone_size: .; cdr3_nt: TGTGCCAGCAGTTACGACGGTCGGGGCGCCGGGGAGCTGTTTTTT; cdr3_aa: CASSYDGRGAGELFF
v_call: TRBV7-2; d_call: .; j_call: TRBJ1-2; clone_size: .; cdr3_nt: TGTGCCAGCAGTTTAGGACCCGGGAGGGGCTACACCTTC; cdr3_aa: CASSLGPGRGYTF
v_call: TRBV2; d_call: .; j_call: TRBJ2-7; clone_size: .; cdr3_nt: TGTGCCAGCAGTGTCGAGAGCACCGTCTACGAGCAGTACTTC; cdr3_aa: CASSVESTVYEQYF
v_call: TRBV5-1; d_call: .; j_call: TRBJ2-1; clone_size: .; cdr3_nt: TGCGCCAGCAGCTTGGAGGGGTCAGGGACCTACAATGAGCAGTTCTTC; cdr3_aa: CASSLEGSGTYNEQFF
v_call: TRBV7-9; d_call: .; j_call: TRBJ2-2; clone_size: once; cdr3_nt: TGTGCCAGCAGCTTCGAGACGAACACCGGGGAGCTGTTTTTT; cdr3_aa: CASSFETNTGELFF
v_call: TRBV9; d_call: TRBD1; j_call: TRBJ2-1; clone_size: .; cdr3_nt: TGTGCCAGCAGCCCACAGGGGCGCGCGTATGAGCAGTTCTTC; cdr3_aa: CASSPQGRAYEQFF
v_call: TRBV6-1; d_call: .; j_call: TRBJ2-7; clone_size: .; cdr3_nt: TGTGCCAGGGATTCGACGGAGGGGGCCTACGAGCAGTACTTC; cdr3_aa: CARDSTEGAYEQYF
v_call: TRBV30; d_call: .; j_call: TRBJ1-2; clone_size: .; cdr3_nt: TGTGCCAGAGGGAGGGTTAATTATGGCTACACCTTC; cdr3_aa: CARGRVNYGYTF
v_call: TRBV7-2; d_call: .; j_call: TRBJ2-5; clone_size: .; cdr3_nt: TGTGCCAGCAGCTTAGGGACAGCCGGAGAGACCCAGTACTTC; cdr3_aa: CASSLGTAGETQYF
v_call: TRBV5-1; d_call: .; j_call: TRBJ1-1; clone_size: .; cdr3_nt: TGCGCCAGCAGTTCCTTGGTTAGTGGTACTGAAGCTTTCTTT; cdr3_aa: CASSSLVSGTEAFF
v_call: TRBV11-2; d_call: TRBD1; j_call: TRBJ2-6; clone_size: .; cdr3_nt: TGTGCCAGCAGGCGGACAGGGTCTGGGGCCAACGTCCTGACTTTC; cdr3_aa: CASRRTGSGANVLTF
v_call: TRBV11-3; d_call: .; j_call: TRBJ2-7; clone_size: .; cdr3_nt: TGTGCCAGCAGCTATGTGACGCTAGGCGACGAGCAGTACTTC; cdr3_aa: CASSYVTLGDEQYF
v_call: TRBV4-2; d_call: .; j_call: TRBJ1-5; clone_size: .; cdr3_nt: TGTGCCAGCAGCCAAGTAGGTGACAATCAGCCCCAGCATTTT; cdr3_aa: CASSQVGDNQPQHF
v_call: TRBV19; d_call: .; j_call: TRBJ1-5; clone_size: once; cdr3_nt: TGTGCCAGTAGTATTCCTCCAGGGTCTCAGCCCCAGCATTTT; cdr3_aa: CASSIPPGSQPQHF
v_call: TRBV18; d_call: .; j_call: TRBJ2-7; clone_size: .; cdr3_nt: TGTGCCAGCTCCCCAGGAGGGGTCAACGAGCAGTACTTC; cdr3_aa: CASSPGGVNEQYF
v_call: TRBV5-4; d_call: .; j_call: TRBJ2-7; clone_size: .; cdr3_nt: TGTGCCAGCAGCCTAGGCCCCAAAGGGACCTACGAGCAGTACTTC; cdr3_aa: CASSLGPKGTYEQYF
v_call: TRBV10-2; d_call: .; j_call: TRBJ2-3; clone_size: .; cdr3_nt: TGCGCCAGCAGTGGAGGGGCGGGCGGGAGCACAGATACGCAGTATTTT; cdr3_aa: CASSGGAGGSTDTQYF
v_call: TRBV14; d_call: .; j_call: TRBJ2-5; clone_size: .; cdr3_nt: TGTGCCAGCAGCCAAGATCCAGGGAGGAGGACCCAGTACTTC; cdr3_aa: CASSQDPGRRTQYF
v_call: TRBV18; d_call: .; j_call: TRBJ2-2; clone_size: .; cdr3_nt: TGTGCCAGCTCACCAGAGGCAGATACTCGGGTGAACACCGGGGAGCTGTTTTTT; cdr3_aa: CASSPEADTRVNTGELFF
v_call: TRBV18; d_call: .; j_call: TRBJ2-7; clone_size: .; cdr3_nt: TGTGCCAGCTCACTCCTCCGGGAACGTATTTCCTACGAGCAGTACTTC; cdr3_aa: CASSLLRERISYEQYF
v_call: TRBV11-3; d_call: .; j_call: TRBJ2-7; clone_size: .; cdr3_nt: TGTGCCAGCAGCTCGGGCCCACTAGCCCACGAGCAGTACTTC; cdr3_aa: CASSSGPLAHEQYF
v_call: TRBV30; d_call: TRBD1; j_call: TRBJ2-3; clone_size: .; cdr3_nt: TGTGCCTGGAGTGTATTCTGGACAGGGAGCACAGATACGCAGTATTTT; cdr3_aa: CAWSVFWTGSTDTQYF
v_call: TRBV27; d_call: TRBD1; j_call: TRBJ1-5; clone_size: .; cdr3_nt: TGTGCCAGCAGTGCGGGGACAGGGGGCGACCAGCCCCAGCATTTT; cdr3_aa: CASSAGTGGDQPQHF
v_call: TRBV6-5; d_call: .; j_call: TRBJ1-1; clone_size: once; cdr3_nt: TGTGCCAGCAGTTACATCAGGGACACTGAAGCTTTCTTT; cdr3_aa: CASSYIRDTEAFF
v_call: TRBV10-3; d_call: .; j_call: TRBJ1-2; clone_size: .; cdr3_nt: TGTGCCATCAATGGCAGGGAACATGGCTACACCTTC; cdr3_aa: CAINGREHGYTF
v_call: TRBV11-1; d_call: TRBD1; j_call: TRBJ1-3; clone_size: few; cdr3_nt: TGTGCCAGCAGCTCATGGACAGGACCTGACGGAAACACCATATATTTT; cdr3_aa: CASSSWTGPDGNTIYF
v_call: TRBV25-1; d_call: TRBD1; j_call: TRBJ1-5; clone_size: .; cdr3_nt: TGTGCCAGCAGTGATAACAGGGGGCCGAATCAGCCCCAGCATTTT; cdr3_aa: CASSDNRGPNQPQHF
v_call: TRBV25-1; d_call: .; j_call: TRBJ2-3; clone_size: .; cdr3_nt: TGTGCCAGCAGTGTGGACATCACAGATACGCAGTATTTT; cdr3_aa: CASSVDITDTQYF
v_call: TRBV19; d_call: TRBD2; j_call: TRBJ2-7; clone_size: .; cdr3_nt: TGTGCCAGTAGTATTGTGGCTAGCGGGAGATCCTCCTACGAGCAGTACTTC; cdr3_aa: CASSIVASGRSSYEQYF
v_call: TRBV18; d_call: .; j_call: TRBJ1-6; clone_size: .; cdr3_nt: TGTGCCAGCTCAGAGCAGGGGCGGGATTCACCCCTCCACTTT; cdr3_aa: CASSEQGRDSPLHF
v_call: TRBV27; d_call: TRBD1; j_call: TRBJ1-4; clone_size: .; cdr3_nt: TGTGCCAGCAGTTTCGCGACAGGGTTCGGAAAACTGTTTTTT; cdr3_aa: CASSFATGFGKLFF
v_call: TRBV2; d_call: .; j_call: TRBJ1-3; clone_size: .; cdr3_nt: TGTGCCAGCAGCGGAGACCAAATGTCCTTCTCTGGAAACACCATATATTTT; cdr3_aa: CASSGDQMSFSGNTIYF
v_call: TRBV7-3; d_call: TRBD1; j_call: TRBJ1-1; clone_size: .; cdr3_nt: TGTGCCAGCAGCTTAGACAGGGGGGAAGTTTTCTTT; cdr3_aa: CASSLDRGEVFF
v_call: TRBV7-2; d_call: .; j_call: TRBJ1-3; clone_size: .; cdr3_nt: TGTGCCAGCAGCTTACCAGTTCTGGACACCATATATTTT; cdr3_aa: CASSLPVLDTIYF
v_call: TRBV6-1; d_call: .; j_call: TRBJ2-7; clone_size: .; cdr3_nt: TGTGCCAGCAGGGACTACGAGCAGTACTTC; cdr3_aa: CASRDYEQYF
v_call: TRBV10-3; d_call: TRBD1; j_call: TRBJ1-1; clone_size: .; cdr3_nt: TGTGCCATCAGTGAGTCGGGAGGGGGCGCTGAAGCTTTCTTT; cdr3_aa: CAISESGGGAEAFF
v_call: TRBV28; d_call: .; j_call: TRBJ1-2; clone_size: .; cdr3_nt: TGTGCCAGCAGTATCAGCGGGTACTATGGCTACACCTTC; cdr3_aa: CASSISGYYGYTF
v_call: TRBV5-4; d_call: TRBD1; j_call: TRBJ1-1; clone_size: .; cdr3_nt: TGTGCCAGCAGCCCCAGACAGGGATGGAACACTGAAGCTTTCTTT; cdr3_aa: CASSPRQGWNTEAFF
v_call: TRBV18; d_call: .; j_call: TRBJ2-7; clone_size: .; cdr3_nt: TGTGCCAGCTCACCACATTTCGATTCCTACGAGCAGTACTTC; cdr3_aa: CASSPHFDSYEQYF
v_call: TRBV5-5; d_call: .; j_call: TRBJ2-2; clone_size: .; cdr3_nt: TGTGCCAGCAGCATCTACGCGAACACCGGGGAGCTGTTTTTT; cdr3_aa: CASSIYANTGELFF
v_call: TRBV29-1; d_call: TRBD1; j_call: TRBJ1-1; clone_size: .; cdr3_nt: TGCAGCGCCCGGACAGGGGCTGAAGCTTTCTTT; cdr3_aa: CSARTGAEAFF
v_call: TRBV4-2; d_call: TRBD1; j_call: TRBJ1-5; clone_size: .; cdr3_nt: TGTGCCAGCAGCCAAGAAACAGGGGGCAATCAGCCCCAGCATTTT; cdr3_aa: CASSQETGGNQPQHF